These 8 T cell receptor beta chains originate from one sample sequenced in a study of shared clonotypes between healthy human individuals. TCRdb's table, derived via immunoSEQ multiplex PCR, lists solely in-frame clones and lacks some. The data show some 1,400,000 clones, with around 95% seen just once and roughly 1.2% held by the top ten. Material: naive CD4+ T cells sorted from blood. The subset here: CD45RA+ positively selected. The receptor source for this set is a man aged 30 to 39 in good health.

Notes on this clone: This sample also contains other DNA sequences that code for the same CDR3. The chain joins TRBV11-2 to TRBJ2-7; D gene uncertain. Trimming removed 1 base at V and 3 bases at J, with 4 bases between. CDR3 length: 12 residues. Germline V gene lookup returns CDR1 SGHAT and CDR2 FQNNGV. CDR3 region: CASSLVGYEQYF. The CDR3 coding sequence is TGTGCCAGCAGCTTAGTTGGCTACGAGCAGTACTTC.

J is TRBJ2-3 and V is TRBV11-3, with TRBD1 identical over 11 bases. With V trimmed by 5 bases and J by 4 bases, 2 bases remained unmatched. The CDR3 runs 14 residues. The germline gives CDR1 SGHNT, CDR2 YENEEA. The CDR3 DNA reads TGTGCCAGCAGCGAGGGACAGGGGGCAGATACGCAGTATTTT. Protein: CASSEGQGADTQYF.

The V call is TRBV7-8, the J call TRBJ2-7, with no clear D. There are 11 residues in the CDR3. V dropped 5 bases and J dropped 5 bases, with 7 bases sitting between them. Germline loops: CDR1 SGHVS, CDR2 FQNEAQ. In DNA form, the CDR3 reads TGTGCCAGCAGCACACTCGACGAGCAGTACTTC. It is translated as CASSTLDEQYF.

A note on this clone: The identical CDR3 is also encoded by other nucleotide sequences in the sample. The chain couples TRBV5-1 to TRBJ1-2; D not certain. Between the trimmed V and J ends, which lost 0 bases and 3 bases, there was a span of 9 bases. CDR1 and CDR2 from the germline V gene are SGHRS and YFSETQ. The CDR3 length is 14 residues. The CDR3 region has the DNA TGCGCCAGCAGCTTGGCGGCAGGCGACTATGGCTACACCTTC. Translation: CASSLAAGDYGYTF.

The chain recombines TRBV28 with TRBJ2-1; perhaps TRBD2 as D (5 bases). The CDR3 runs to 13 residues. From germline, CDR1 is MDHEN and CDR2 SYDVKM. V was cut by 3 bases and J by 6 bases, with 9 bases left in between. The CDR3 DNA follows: TGTGCCAGCAGTTTTGGACTTATCAATGAGCAGTTCTTC. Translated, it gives CASSFGLINEQFF.

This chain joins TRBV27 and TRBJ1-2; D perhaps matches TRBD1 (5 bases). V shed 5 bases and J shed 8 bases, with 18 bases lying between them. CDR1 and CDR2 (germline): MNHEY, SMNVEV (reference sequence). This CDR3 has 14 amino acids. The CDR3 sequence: CASSPRIRGEGYTF. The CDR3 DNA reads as TGTGCCAGCAGTCCGCGGATACGGGGGGAGGGCTACACCTTC.

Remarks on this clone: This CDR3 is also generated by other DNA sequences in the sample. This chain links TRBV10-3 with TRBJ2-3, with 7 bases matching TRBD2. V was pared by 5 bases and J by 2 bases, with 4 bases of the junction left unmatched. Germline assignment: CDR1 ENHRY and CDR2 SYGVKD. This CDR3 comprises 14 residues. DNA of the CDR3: TGTGCCATCAGTCCTAGCGGTTACACAGATACGCAGTATTTT. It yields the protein CAISPSGYTDTQYF.

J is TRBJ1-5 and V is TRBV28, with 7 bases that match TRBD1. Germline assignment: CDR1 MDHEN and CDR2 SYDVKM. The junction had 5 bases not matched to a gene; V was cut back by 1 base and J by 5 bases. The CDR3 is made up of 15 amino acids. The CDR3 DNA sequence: TGTGCCAGCAGTTTATCCGGACAGGATGATCAGCCCCAGCATTTT. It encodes CASSLSGQDDQPQHF.